This note documents a single TCR beta chain sequence. Its cognate antigen is unknown. The CDR3 contains 15 residues. Per germline, CDR1 PRHDT and CDR2 FYEKMQ (reference sequence). The junction had 7 bases not matched to a gene; V was cut back by 5 bases and J by 6 bases. This sample is part of a study of cytomegalovirus exposure and HLA in healthy donors. Whole-study results and caveats: In a later analysis, HLA-C alleles had the fewest associated TCRs, DRB1 alleles the most.

Healthy bone marrow donors made up the donor group. Nominally healthy donors were sampled, though unrecorded immune exposures were likely. The PCR contained 60 Vbeta and 13 Jbeta primers. The table came from immunoSEQ multiplex PCR; TCRdb's copy has only in-frame clones and leaves some out. The sample holds around 210,000 clones; roughly 77% are singletons and the top ten take approximately 0.4%. What was sequenced was PBMCs. The TCR was taken from a male donor in good health and CMV-seropositive. This chain joins TRBV13 and TRBJ2-4, with TRBD2 identical over 10 bases. The DNA for the CDR3 is TGTGCCAGCAGCCTACGTAGCGGGGGGAGAAACATTCAGTACTTC. Protein sequence: CASSLRSGGRNIQYF. Filled out from reference TRBV13 and TRBJ2-4, the complete variable domain reads AAGVIQSPRHLIKEKRETATLKCYPIPRHDTVYWYQQGPGQDPQFLISFYEKMQSDKGSIPDRFSAQQFSDYHSELNMSSLELGDSALYFCASSLRSGGRNIQYFGAGTRLSVL.